Only one count was recorded for the clone carrying this T cell receptor beta chain. Germline CDR1 is SGHVS and CDR2 is FNYEAQ. The CDR3 totals 15 residues. V shed 1 base and J 7 bases; nucleotides not matched to a gene: 1. The sample comes from a study of cytomegalovirus exposure and HLA in healthy donors. About the research overall: When 350 to 500 donors were genotyped, roughly 82% of them were found to fall in the Caucasian-associated ancestry cluster.

13 Jbeta primers and 60 Vbeta primers were used for the PCR. Profiled with immunoSEQ multiplex PCR; TCRdb holds only in-frame clones, not every one. Found here are fewer than 200,000 clones, around 69% of them singletons; the top ten hold over 2.5%. The chain has TRBV7-6 and TRBJ2-1, with 13 bases lining up with TRBD2. Material for sequencing was PBMCs. The source is a woman aged 30 to 39 in good health and CMV-seronegative. CDR3 in amino acids: CASSLGTSGGNEQFF. The CDR3 DNA reads as TGTGCCAGCAGCTTAGGGACTAGCGGGGGAAATGAGCAGTTCTTC.